The clone carrying this T cell receptor (beta chain) was counted between two and nine times. The target antigen is unknown. The CDR3 is 15 residues long. Germline V gene data show CDR1 as SGHVS and CDR2 as FQNEAQ. V shed 3 bases and J 2 bases; nucleotides not matched to a gene: 4. The library protocol tagged individual cDNA molecules with unique molecular identifiers. TCRdb processed the 5' RACE reads anew with MiXCR; each CDR3 protein has one entry. The table lists some 87,000 distinct CDR3 sequences, 12% of them singletons, with approximately 2.5% in the top ten. This record belongs to a study of early T cells in non-severe SARS-CoV-2 infection. The wider study: Bulk RNA isolated from unsorted whole blood underwent sequencing; chains were not paired.

Study results and limitations: Database matching using VDJdb favored anti-spike CD8 responses, with private and CD4 specificities left missing.

The chain couples TRBV7-8 to TRBJ2-1; 7 nucleotides match TRBD1. The sequencing sample was made of whole blood. The sequence came from an adult who was a healthcare worker with PCR-confirmed SARS-CoV-2 infection or an uninfected control (not recorded which). CDR3 sequence reads: CASSFGQVPYNEQFF. The CDR3 DNA follows: TGTGCCAGCAGCTTTGGACAGGTACCCTACAATGAGCAGTTCTTC.